This TCR beta chain was identified in a study of blood T cell repertoires in COVID-19 (TCRdb year 2020). For the study in its entirety: Samples covering the acute and convalescent phases of COVID-19 were provided by collaborators in the United States, Italy and Spain. The prospective study material was composed of cDNA or gDNA derived from T cells, B-cell-depleted T cells, or PBMCs. Deeply sampled blood TCRbeta repertoires from subjects exposed to, actively infected with, or recovered from COVID-19 were included in the dataset. The repertoires were released in a freely available public database meant as a resource for research on the immune response to SARS-CoV-2. Samples came from the ongoing ImmuneRACE study (first 160 participants) plus 1,254 subjects from 6 global collaborators. The sample metadata nearly always contained a de-identified subject ID, COVID-19 status, age in years and sex. Where HLA class I and class II types were available, the types were taken from metadata supplied by the sample provider, not from assay-based typing.

Study-wide conclusions, independent of this receptor: The quantity of clinical and demographic metadata differed by source and by participant and was supplied without curation.

TCRbeta CDR3 regions were amplified from genomic DNA by means of the immunoSEQ Assay, a bias-controlled multiplex PCR. The paper's processing steps were these. The number of nucleated cells in each sample was estimated by amplification of reference gene primers within the assay. Sequence reads were collapsed and filtered to measure the absolute abundance of every unique TCRbeta CDR3 rearrangement. For each sample, productive Simpson clonality was calculated as the square root of Simpson's diversity index across productive rearrangements. As stored in TCRdb, this immuneACCESS dataset retains in-frame rearrangements with V and J assigned. A fraction of the clones does not appear; measured against another copy, unresolved V genes explain less than half of the discrepancy, and the remainder lacks a known reason. V, J and clone size were drawn from that table, and D and trimming were deduced from the DNA. This sample has about 100,000 clones in its table, and about three quarters of those were observed once. The ten largest clonotypes hold about 8.4% of the sample.

This clone was observed a single time. No cognate antigen has been identified for it. No much larger clonotype is one base removed from it; base qualities were not supplied. Another Seattle source contributed samples from volunteer blood donors who had recovered from COVID-19. Collaborating institutions collected whole blood in K2EDTA tubes following their own protocols. For TCRbeta analysis, collaborators shipped samples as frozen whole blood, isolated PBMCs, or DNA extracted from either of those sample types. The sequenced sample consisted of peripheral blood. The receptor's source is a man aged 45 to 65 who had recovered from COVID-19.

The CDR3 loop reads CASSRQGMDEQFF. The DNA reads TGTGCCAGCAGCCGTCAGGGTATGGATGAGCAGTTCTTC. The chain employs TRBV5-6 and TRBJ2-1; the D gene is perhaps TRBD1, from 5 matching bases. V and J lose 4 bases and 8 bases, and a span of 13 bases separates them. The CDR3 spans 13 residues, from the cysteine through the phenylalanine. CDR3 DNA only is kept here, 39 bases in frame from base 1. Based on the germline V gene, the CDR1 and CDR2 sequences are SGHDT and YYEEEE. The CDR3, completed at both ends by the reference TRBV5-6 and TRBJ2-1 genes, gives the full variable domain DAGVTQSPTHLIKTRGQQVTLRCSPKSGHDTVSWYQQALGQGPQFIFQYYEEEERQRGNFPDRFSGHQFPNYSSELNVNALLLGDSALYLCASSRQGMDEQFFGPGTRLTVL.